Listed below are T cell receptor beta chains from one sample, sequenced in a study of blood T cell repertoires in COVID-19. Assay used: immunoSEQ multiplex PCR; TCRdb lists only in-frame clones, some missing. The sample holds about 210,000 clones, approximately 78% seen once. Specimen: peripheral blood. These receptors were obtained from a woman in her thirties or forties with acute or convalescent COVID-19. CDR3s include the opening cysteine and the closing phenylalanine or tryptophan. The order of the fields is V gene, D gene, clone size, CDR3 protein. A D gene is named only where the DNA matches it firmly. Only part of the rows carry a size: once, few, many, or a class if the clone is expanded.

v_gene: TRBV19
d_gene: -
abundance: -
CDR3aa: CASSIQQHPMNTEAFF

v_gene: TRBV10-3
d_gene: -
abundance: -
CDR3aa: CAISEAGFNSPLHF

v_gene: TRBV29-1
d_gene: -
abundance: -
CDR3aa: CSVAVTGGYTF

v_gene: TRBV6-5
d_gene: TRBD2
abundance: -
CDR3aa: CASSYSTGGYEQYF

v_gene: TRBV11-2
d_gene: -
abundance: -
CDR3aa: CASSRGSSYNSPLHF

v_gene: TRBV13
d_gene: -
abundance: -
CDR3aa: CASSLRVRRGGELFF

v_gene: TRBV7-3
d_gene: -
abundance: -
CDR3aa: CASSYDSSGNTIYF

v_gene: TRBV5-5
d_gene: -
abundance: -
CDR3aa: CASSPDSWKAFF

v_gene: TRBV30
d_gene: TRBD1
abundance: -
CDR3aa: CAWSVTGGLYEQYF

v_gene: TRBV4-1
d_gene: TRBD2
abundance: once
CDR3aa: CASSHLSGGNRDTQYF

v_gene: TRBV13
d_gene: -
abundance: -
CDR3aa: CASSPTSRDNEQFF

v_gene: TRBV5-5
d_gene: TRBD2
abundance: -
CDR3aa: CASSFGLAGGVGDTQYF

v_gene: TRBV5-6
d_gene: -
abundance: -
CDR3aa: CASSWLPGRGVDTIYF

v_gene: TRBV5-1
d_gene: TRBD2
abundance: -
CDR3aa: CASSLGRTSGRPASYEQYF

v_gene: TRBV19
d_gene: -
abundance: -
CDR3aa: CASSHQGNTEAFF

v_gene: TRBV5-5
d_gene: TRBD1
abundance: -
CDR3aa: CASSRQGASTYEQYF

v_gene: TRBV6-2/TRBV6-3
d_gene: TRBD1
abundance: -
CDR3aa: CASNPGGTGGGEQYF

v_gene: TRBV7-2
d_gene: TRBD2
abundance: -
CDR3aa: CASSSVAGGTDTQYF

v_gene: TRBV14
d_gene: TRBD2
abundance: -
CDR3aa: CASSELAGAPYEQYF

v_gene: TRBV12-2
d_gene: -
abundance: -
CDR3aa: CASRLERVVTKETQYF

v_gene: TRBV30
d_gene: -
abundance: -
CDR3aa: CACTGDSFQYF

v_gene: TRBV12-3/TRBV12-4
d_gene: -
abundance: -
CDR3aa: CASSLVSYNEQFF

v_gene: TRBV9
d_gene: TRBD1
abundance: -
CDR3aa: CASSVAWQGGTDTQYF

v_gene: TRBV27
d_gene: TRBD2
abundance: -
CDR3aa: CASSSFSGAHYEQYF

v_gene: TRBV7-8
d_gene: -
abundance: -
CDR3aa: CASSPRGGWTLNTEAFF

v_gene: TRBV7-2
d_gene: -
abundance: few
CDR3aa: CASSLDKERANYGYTF

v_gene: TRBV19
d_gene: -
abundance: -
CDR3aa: CASSTKQGSGANVLTF

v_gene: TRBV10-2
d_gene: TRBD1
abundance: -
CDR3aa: CASRTGTGALSTF

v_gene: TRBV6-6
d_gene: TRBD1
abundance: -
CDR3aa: CASRTGQDYGYTF

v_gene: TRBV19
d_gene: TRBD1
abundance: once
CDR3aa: CASSLGQGTTPGDTQYF

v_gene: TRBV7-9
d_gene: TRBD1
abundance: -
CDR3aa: CASSPPQGMDNNEQFF

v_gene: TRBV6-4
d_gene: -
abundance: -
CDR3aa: CASSAEQTSYGYTF

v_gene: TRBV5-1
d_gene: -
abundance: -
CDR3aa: CASSLYIGSQPQHF

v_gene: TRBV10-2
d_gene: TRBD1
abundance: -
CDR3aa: CASSRDRIYEQYF

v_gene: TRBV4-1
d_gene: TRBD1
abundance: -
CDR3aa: CASRWDRSNSPLHF

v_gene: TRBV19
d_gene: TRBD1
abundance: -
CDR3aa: CASSLGQGAFEAFF

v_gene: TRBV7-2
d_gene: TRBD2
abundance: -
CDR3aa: CASSLGTSGREDTQYF

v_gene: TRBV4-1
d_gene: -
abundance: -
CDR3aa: CASSQVGAGSYGYTF

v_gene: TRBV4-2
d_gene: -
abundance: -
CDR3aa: CASSQDTANTGELFF

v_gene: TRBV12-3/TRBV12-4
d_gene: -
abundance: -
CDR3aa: CASSRTRDNEQFF

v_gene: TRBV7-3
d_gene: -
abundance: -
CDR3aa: CASSLRPGNTGELFF

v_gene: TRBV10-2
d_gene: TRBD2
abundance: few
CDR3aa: CASSVGGGSYEQYF

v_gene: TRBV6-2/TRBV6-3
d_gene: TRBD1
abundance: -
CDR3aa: CASSLTGGVFFSRDTGELFF

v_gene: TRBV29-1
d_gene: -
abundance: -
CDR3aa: CSVYRPGQPNYGHTF